This record concerns one TCR beta chain sequence. The target antigen is unknown. Produced via immunoSEQ multiplex PCR; TCRdb's table is partial and in-frame only. Of 86,000 or so clones listed, around 95% were seen once; the top ten hold around 1.3%. CDR1 SGDLS and CDR2 YYNGEE come from the germline V gene. The CDR3 totals 15 residues. V was clipped by 4 bases and J by 2 bases; unmatched bases: 6. The data were obtained in a study of human versus mouse CDR3 diversity and MHC coevolution. Findings of the study overall: Mice had fewer CDR3 deletions and insertions than humans on average.

The chain couples TRBV9 to TRBJ1-2; 9 bases are shared with TRBD1. The specimen sequenced was naive CD4+ T cells from blood. The sample's subset: CD45RO-negative CD62L-positive naive CD4 T cells. The TCR originated in a person aged 30 to 69 in good health. For the CDR3, the DNA is TGTGCCAGCAGCTCCCATGGACAGGGGAACTATGGCTACACCTTC. Translating gives CASSSHGQGNYGYTF.